Listed below are T cell receptor beta chains from one sample, sequenced in a study of T cells after yellow fever vaccination. TCRdb reprocessed the 5' RACE reads via MiXCR and lists one record per CDR3 protein. The data hold 300,000 or so distinct CDR3 sequences, with 10% to 15% observed a single time. Sequencing used CD4+ T cells sorted from PBMCs, obtained 45 days after the yellow fever booster vaccination. The receptor source for this set is a man aged 25 to 40 who received the YFV17D yellow fever vaccine. Both conserved end residues are part of each CDR3. Each record gives: V gene, D gene, J gene, clone size, CDR3 DNA, CDR3 protein. The D gene is left open where the match is weak. A clone size is listed for some rows: how often the clone was seen (once, few, many), or a class if it is expanded.

v_call: TRBV20-1; d_call: NA; j_call: TRBJ2-1; clone_size: many; cdr3_nt: TGCAGTGCTAGGGAGGACAATGAGCAGTTCTTC; cdr3_aa: CSAREDNEQFF
v_call: TRBV4-3; d_call: TRBD1; j_call: TRBJ1-1; clone_size: few; cdr3_nt: TGCGCCAGCAGCCAAGAAAGGGACAGAGGGAACACTGAAGCTTTCTTT; cdr3_aa: CASSQERDRGNTEAFF
v_call: TRBV10-3; d_call: NA; j_call: TRBJ2-1; clone_size: NA; cdr3_nt: TGTGCCATCAGTGAGGCCGGGGAGCAGTTCTTC; cdr3_aa: CAISEAGEQFF
v_call: TRBV7-9; d_call: TRBD1; j_call: TRBJ2-2; clone_size: NA; cdr3_nt: TGTGCCAGCAGCTTCGCTACCGGACAGGGAATCGGGGAGCTGTTTTTT; cdr3_aa: CASSFATGQGIGELFF
v_call: TRBV29-1; d_call: TRBD1; j_call: TRBJ2-7; clone_size: NA; cdr3_nt: TGCAGCGCGTCGGGACAGGGAGCACGCGAGCAGTACTTC; cdr3_aa: CSASGQGAREQYF
v_call: TRBV10-3; d_call: NA; j_call: TRBJ1-4; clone_size: NA; cdr3_nt: TGTGCCATCAGTGATGGCAGGGGAGAGGAAAAACTGTTTTTT; cdr3_aa: CAISDGRGEEKLFF
v_call: TRBV11-2; d_call: TRBD2; j_call: TRBJ2-5; clone_size: NA; cdr3_nt: TGTGCCAGCAGCTTAGTTCTTCTCCGGGAGGGCCATGAGACCCAGTACTTC; cdr3_aa: CASSLVLLREGHETQYF
v_call: TRBV10-1; d_call: TRBD2; j_call: TRBJ2-7; clone_size: NA; cdr3_nt: TGCGCCAGCACTGGACTAGCGGGAGAGCAGTACTTC; cdr3_aa: CASTGLAGEQYF
v_call: TRBV7-6; d_call: NA; j_call: TRBJ2-1; clone_size: NA; cdr3_nt: TGTGCCAGCACCCGAGGCAGAGAGTACAATGAGCAGTTCTTC; cdr3_aa: CASTRGREYNEQFF
v_call: TRBV5-1; d_call: TRBD2; j_call: TRBJ2-1; clone_size: NA; cdr3_nt: TGCGCCAGCAGCTTGGGGCAGTTCGGACTAGCGGGAGACAATGAGCAGTTCTTC; cdr3_aa: CASSLGQFGLAGDNEQFF
v_call: TRBV29-1; d_call: TRBD2; j_call: TRBJ2-5; clone_size: NA; cdr3_nt: TGCAGCGTTGAACTTAGCGGGGGAGGGACCCAGTACTTC; cdr3_aa: CSVELSGGGTQYF
v_call: TRBV4-3; d_call: NA; j_call: TRBJ1-1; clone_size: many; cdr3_nt: TGCGCCAGCAGCCGCCGGGACGGACATGGGGAAGCTTTCTTT; cdr3_aa: CASSRRDGHGEAFF
v_call: TRBV6-2/TRBV6-3; d_call: TRBD1; j_call: TRBJ2-1; clone_size: NA; cdr3_nt: TGTGCCAGCAGCGGGACAGTTTTTGGTGAGCAGTTCTTC; cdr3_aa: CASSGTVFGEQFF
v_call: TRBV27; d_call: NA; j_call: TRBJ2-1; clone_size: few; cdr3_nt: TGTGCCAGCGGCTTGACAGGTTCCAATGAGCAGTTCTTC; cdr3_aa: CASGLTGSNEQFF
v_call: TRBV7-2; d_call: TRBD2; j_call: TRBJ2-7; clone_size: once; cdr3_nt: TGTGCCAGCAGCTTGGATCAGGGAGGGGCCTACGAGCAGTACTTC; cdr3_aa: CASSLDQGGAYEQYF
v_call: TRBV3-1; d_call: NA; j_call: TRBJ1-1; clone_size: few; cdr3_nt: TGTGCCAGCAGCCAAGAATGGGGGCGAGCTTTCTTT; cdr3_aa: CASSQEWGRAFF
v_call: TRBV11-2; d_call: NA; j_call: TRBJ2-3; clone_size: NA; cdr3_nt: TGTGCCAGCAGCCCCCAGGGTACAGACACAGATACGCAGTATTTT; cdr3_aa: CASSPQGTDTDTQYF
v_call: TRBV5-1; d_call: NA; j_call: TRBJ2-3; clone_size: few; cdr3_nt: TGCGCCAGCAGCGCCCTCAGAGATACGCAGTATTTT; cdr3_aa: CASSALRDTQYF
v_call: TRBV9; d_call: NA; j_call: TRBJ2-2; clone_size: NA; cdr3_nt: TGTGCCAGCAACCTAAGGGCCGGGGAGCTGTTTTTT; cdr3_aa: CASNLRAGELFF
v_call: TRBV20-1; d_call: NA; j_call: TRBJ2-7; clone_size: NA; cdr3_nt: TGCAGTGCTAGAGTTAGGGGCAGGTACGAGCAGTACTTC; cdr3_aa: CSARVRGRYEQYF
v_call: TRBV11-2; d_call: TRBD1; j_call: TRBJ1-6; clone_size: NA; cdr3_nt: TGTGCCAGCAGTTCCGGGACAGGGAACAATTCACCCCTCCACTTT; cdr3_aa: CASSSGTGNNSPLHF
v_call: TRBV25-1; d_call: TRBD2; j_call: TRBJ2-1; clone_size: few; cdr3_nt: TGTGCCAGCAGTGAAACTCTAGCGGGAGACTCCCAGTTCTTC; cdr3_aa: CASSETLAGDSQFF
v_call: TRBV12-3/TRBV12-4; d_call: NA; j_call: TRBJ2-2; clone_size: few; cdr3_nt: TGTGCCAGCAGTCCACGGGGTGGGGAGCTGTTTTTT; cdr3_aa: CASSPRGGELFF
v_call: TRBV15; d_call: TRBD2; j_call: TRBJ2-7; clone_size: few; cdr3_nt: TGTGCCACCAGCAGGCCGGGACTAGCGACGTACGAGCAGTACTTC; cdr3_aa: CATSRPGLATYEQYF
v_call: TRBV6-5; d_call: NA; j_call: TRBJ2-4; clone_size: many; cdr3_nt: TGTGCCAGCAGTTACTCGAGGACGGCAGGGGTCCCCAAAAACATTCAGTACTTC; cdr3_aa: CASSYSRTAGVPKNIQYF
v_call: TRBV6-2/TRBV6-3; d_call: TRBD2; j_call: TRBJ2-7; clone_size: NA; cdr3_nt: TGTGCCAGCAGTTACTCTAGCGGGAGGGTCGGAGAGCAGTACTTC; cdr3_aa: CASSYSSGRVGEQYF
v_call: TRBV5-1; d_call: TRBD1; j_call: TRBJ2-2; clone_size: few; cdr3_nt: TGCGCCAGCATTGAGGGGGCGGACACCGGGGAGCTGTTTTTT; cdr3_aa: CASIEGADTGELFF
v_call: TRBV5-5; d_call: NA; j_call: TRBJ2-7; clone_size: NA; cdr3_nt: TGTGCCAGCAGCAGGCAGACTCAGGGTCTGAGAGGCGAGCAGTACTTC; cdr3_aa: CASSRQTQGLRGEQYF